This TCR beta chain was documented in a study of cytomegalovirus exposure and HLA in healthy donors. Sequencing was performed with immunoSEQ multiplex PCR; in TCRdb, only in-frame clones are kept and a portion is missing. The profile shows 130,000 or so clones, 89% of them singletons. Study results and limitations: Specificity for CMV antigens was confirmed in vitro for a few of the CMV-associated chains. Listed as cytomegalovirus-associated were 170 or so TCR beta chains. The tendency of first-cohort TCR clusters to co-occur in the roughly 110 validation repertoires was identified by a subsequent analysis.

Germline-derived CDR1 and CDR2 are SGHNT and YYREEE (reference sequence). The CDR3 has 16 amino acids. After removal of 0 bases from V and 4 bases from J, the junction contained 4 bases not matched to a gene. Concerning this clone itself: Its specificity is not known.

The validation cohort, a group of over a hundred subjects, included the donors and was separate from the approximately 660-subject first cohort. The specimen sequenced was PBMCs. The V gene is TRBV5-4, the J gene TRBJ2-5, with 12 bases matching TRBD2. The source of this sequence is a woman younger than 35 in good health and CMV-seronegative. The CDR3 DNA follows: TGTGCCAGCAGCTTGGCTAGCGGGGGGGGTCGAGAGACCCAGTACTTC. Amino acids: CASSLASGGGRETQYF. The full variable domain, its missing parts supplied by reference TRBV5-4 and TRBJ2-5, is ETGVTQSPTHLIKTRGQQVTLRCSSQSGHNTVSWYQQALGQGPQFIFQYYREEENGRGNFPPRFSGLQFPNYSSELNVNALELDDSALYLCASSLASGGGRETQYFGPGTRLLVL.